Each of the 23 T cell receptor beta chains below was sequenced from the same sample in a study of chemoradiotherapy in HPV16-positive cancers. Libraries were prepared by immunoSEQ multiplex PCR; TCRdb keeps only in-frame clonotypes and omits some of them. Among some 34,000 clones, about 85% were seen once, and the ten largest hold 2.1%. The sample consisted of blood, taken from a patient who underwent chemoradiotherapy. These receptors were taken from a human donor with HPV-associated anogenital cancer.

The chain employs TRBV7-7 and TRBJ2-3, with 8 bases fitting TRBD2. The CDR3 runs to 16 residues. With 5 bases clipped from V and 4 bases from J, the junction kept 11 bases outside the gene matches. In germline, CDR1 is SSHAT, CDR2 FNYEAQ (reference sequence). The CDR3 region has the DNA TGTGCCAGCAGCGCCGTCGGGAGCGGGGGAGCAGATACGCAGTATTTT. Translated, it gives CASSAVGSGGADTQYF.

The chain joins TRBV6-5 to TRBJ2-6; D is perhaps TRBD1 (6 bases). Germline CDR1 MNHEY, CDR2 SVGAGI. Trimming stripped 10 bases from V and 4 bases from J, with 11 bases between. The CDR3 has 13 amino acids. CDR3 nucleotides: TGTGCCACCCGACAGGCCGGGGCCAACGTCCTGACTTTC. It is translated as CATRQAGANVLTF.

J is TRBJ2-7 and V is TRBV4-2; D call uncertain. Germline V gives CDR1 LGHNA, CDR2 YNFKEQ. CDR3 length equals 14 residues. The germline V and J ends were trimmed by 1 base and 3 bases, with 10 bases remaining between them. The CDR3 DNA reads TGTGCCAGCAGCCAAGCGGGTACTTTCTACGAGCAGTACTTC. It encodes CASSQAGTFYEQYF.

The CDR3 bases are TGTGCCAGCAATGGGGGGACGAACACCGGGGAGCTGTTTTTT. This translates into CASNGGTNTGELFF. The chain combines TRBV19 with TRBJ2-2; TRBD2 might be the D (6 bases). Germline CDR1 is LNHDA and CDR2 is SQIVND (reference sequence). V was cut by 9 bases and J by 0 bases, with 11 bases left in between. The CDR3 has 14 residues. Looking up the rest from reference TRBV19 and TRBJ2-2 gives the full variable domain: DGGITQSPKYLFRKEGQNVTLSCEQNLNHDAMYWYRQDPGQGLRLIYYSQIVNDFQKGDIAEGYSVSREKKESFPLTVTSAQKNPTAFYLCASNGGTNTGELFFGEGSRLTVL.

The J gene is TRBJ1-1, the V gene TRBV2; 7 bases agree with TRBD1. Germline V gene sequence: CDR1 SNHLY, CDR2 FYNNEI. With V trimmed by 6 bases and J by 4 bases, 11 bases remained unmatched. This CDR3 spans 15 amino acids. As DNA, the CDR3 is TGTGCCAGCAGGCTATCTCGACAGGGAGGCACTGAAGCTTTCTTT. Its protein is CASRLSRQGGTEAFF.

V gene TRBV7-2 combines with J gene TRBJ2-1, with D perhaps TRBD1 (6 bases). Between the trimmed V and J ends, which lost 9 bases and 9 bases, there was a span of 24 bases. The CDR3 contains 15 residues. Germline V CDR1 and CDR2: SGHTA, FQGNSA. The CDR3 is CASQYRELGVSEQFF. In nucleotides, the CDR3 is TGTGCCAGTCAATACAGGGAATTGGGAGTGAGTGAGCAGTTCTTC. The whole variable domain, filled in from reference TRBV7-2 and TRBJ2-1, reads GAGVSQSPSNKVTEKGKDVELRCDPISGHTALYWYRQSLGQGLEFLIYFQGNSAPDKSGLPSDRFSAERTGGSVSTLTIQRTQQEDSAVYLCASQYRELGVSEQFFGPGTRLTVL.

The table lists this clone with a few counts. The chain joins TRBV4-1 to TRBJ1-2; D is ambiguous. Germline loops: CDR1 MGHRA, CDR2 YSYEKL. This CDR3 comprises 14 residues. V was clipped by 0 bases and J by 4 bases, with 9 bases between them. The CDR3: CASSQEKGLYGYTF. As DNA, the CDR3 is TGCGCCAGCAGCCAAGAAAAGGGCCTCTATGGCTACACCTTC.

This clone was recorded once. This chain joins TRBV4-2 and TRBJ2-7, with 7 nucleotides matching TRBD2. V lost 0 bases to trimming and J lost 2 bases; unmatched junction nucleotides: 13. CDR1 and CDR2 from the germline V gene are LGHNA and YNFKEQ. The CDR3 runs 18 residues. The CDR3 sequence is CASSQDSSVRDYTYEQYF. The CDR3 nucleotides are TGTGCCAGCAGCCAAGATTCGAGTGTCCGGGACTATACCTACGAGCAGTACTTC.

The chain uses TRBV5-6 and TRBJ1-1, with 7 bases lining up with TRBD1. Germline CDR1 is SGHDT and CDR2 is YYEEEE. Trimming at V came to 2 bases and at J to 3 bases, leaving 4 bases not matched to a gene. The CDR3 has 14 residues. The CDR3 DNA reads as TGTGCCAGCAGCTTAGGGACAGCCGACACTGAAGCTTTCTTT. Its protein product is CASSLGTADTEAFF.

The gene calls are TRBV4-3 and TRBJ2-2; 7 bases are shared with TRBD1. This CDR3 comprises 16 residues. V dropped 2 bases and J dropped 5; count of bases not matched to a gene: 8. Looked up from germline, CDR1 is LGHNA and CDR2 is YSLEER. The CDR3 reads CASSQLYRGGTGELFF. DNA for the CDR3: TGCGCCAGCAGCCAACTATACAGGGGTGGGACCGGGGAGCTGTTTTTT.

The CDR3 protein is CASSKPQETQYF. CDR3 nucleotides: TGTGCCAGTAGTAAGCCACAAGAGACCCAGTACTTC. The chain combines TRBV19 with TRBJ2-5, with D unresolved. Trimming cost V 4 bases and J 2 bases, with 5 bases left between them. CDR3 length: 12 residues. Per the germline V gene, CDR1 is LNHDA and CDR2 is SQIVND (reference sequence).

This chain connects TRBV19 to TRBJ1-5, with TRBD1 matching over 7 bases. Germline assignment: CDR1 LNHDA and CDR2 SQIVND (reference sequence). The CDR3 totals 13 residues. V lost 10 bases to trimming and J lost 4 bases; unmatched junction nucleotides: 7. CDR3 DNA sequence: TGTGCCACCAGGGGGGGGGAAAATCAGCCCCAGCATTTT. Translation: CATRGGENQPQHF.

The gene calls are TRBV7-2 and TRBJ2-7, with D maybe TRBD2 (6 bases). Germline values: CDR1 SGHTA, CDR2 FQGNSA. The V end lost 1 base, the J end lost 3 bases, and 13 bases lay between the germline ends. This CDR3 is 15 amino acids long. Written as DNA, the CDR3 is TGTGCCAGCAGCTTAGGTGTTGGGGGGAGCTACGAGCAGTACTTC. Residues: CASSLGVGGSYEQYF.

This sequence joins TRBV5-4 and TRBJ2-7; 7 bases line up with TRBD1. This CDR3 spans 14 amino acids. Germline V gene sequence: CDR1 SGHNT, CDR2 YYREEE (reference sequence). Germline trimming cut 4 bases from V and 6 bases from J; bases unmatched to any gene: 10. CDR3 residues: CASSRDRGFLEQYF. The DNA of the CDR3 is TGTGCCAGCAGCCGGGACAGAGGGTTCCTCGAGCAGTACTTC.

This chain connects TRBV9 to TRBJ1-2; D is uncertain. The V gene lost 2 bases and the J gene lost 8 bases, with 22 bases spanning the gap. From germline, CDR1 is SGDLS and CDR2 YYNGEE. The CDR3 length is 16 residues. The CDR3 protein is CASSVRLDAPYLGYTF. The CDR3 DNA follows: TGTGCCAGCAGCGTGCGGTTGGACGCACCCTATTTGGGCTACACCTTC.

This clone showed up just a few times. The chain carries TRBV6-4 and TRBJ2-1; tentatively, D is TRBD1 (6 bases). The CDR3 sequence is 15 residues long. V gave up 0 bases and J gave up 3 bases, with 9 bases separating them. Germline CDR1 is MRHNA and CDR2 is SNTAGT. Written as DNA, the CDR3 is TGTGCCAGCAGTGACTCAGCAGGGGACTACAATGAGCAGTTCTTC. Its translation: CASSDSAGDYNEQFF.

This chain connects TRBV2 to TRBJ2-1; D unclear. The CDR3 has 13 amino acids. Trimming cost V 2 bases and J 5 bases, with 7 bases left between them. In germline, CDR1 is SNHLY, CDR2 FYNNEI. DNA for the CDR3: TGTGCCAGCAGTGAACCCCAACACAATGAGCAGTTCTTC. This codes for CASSEPQHNEQFF.

This sequence joins TRBV5-1 and TRBJ2-3; TRBD2 aligns across 9 bases. CDR1 and CDR2 from the germline V gene are SGHRS and YFSETQ. Trimming at V came to 4 bases and at J to 2 bases, leaving 8 bases not matched to a gene. The CDR3 sequence is 16 residues long. CDR3 nucleotide sequence: TGCGCCAGCAGCCAAACGACTAGCGGATTCACAGATACGCAGTATTTT. It yields the protein CASSQTTSGFTDTQYF.

This chain connects TRBV6-1 to TRBJ1-1; 11 nucleotides agree with TRBD1. The ends lost 6 bases at V and 1 base at J; junction bases unmatched: 4. Germline V gene sequence: CDR1 MNHNS, CDR2 SASEGT. The CDR3 contains 15 residues. CDR3 amino acids: CASSAGQGANTEAFF. CDR3 in DNA: TGTGCCAGCAGCGCCGGACAGGGGGCGAACACTGAAGCTTTCTTT.

The V and J genes are TRBV5-4 and TRBJ2-5; 8 bases fit TRBD1. CDR3 length equals 15 residues. CDR1 and CDR2 from the germline V gene are SGHNT and YYREEE (reference sequence). Trimming at V came to 3 bases and at J to 2 bases, leaving 6 bases not matched to a gene. The CDR3 is CASSYGQGGQETQYF. CDR3 sequence (DNA): TGTGCCAGCAGCTATGGACAGGGTGGGCAAGAGACCCAGTACTTC.

The genes are TRBV11-1 and TRBJ1-1; D call uncertain. Looked up from germline, CDR1 is SGHAT and CDR2 is FQDESV (reference sequence). The CDR3 loop spans 11 amino acids. The V and J ends lost 6 bases and 3 bases respectively, with 5 bases between them. The DNA of the CDR3 is TGTGCCAGCAGACCCTACACTGAAGCTTTCTTT. Translated, it gives CASRPYTEAFF.

V gene TRBV7-6 combines with J gene TRBJ1-3, with TRBD1 matching 7 bases. The CDR3 has 15 amino acids. The V gene's germline CDR1 is SGHVS and CDR2 FNYEAQ. The V gene end was trimmed by 3 bases and the J gene end by 2 bases; junction bases not matched to a gene: 4. The CDR3 DNA sequence: TGTGCCAGCAGCTTCCGACAGGGCACTGGAAACACCATATATTTT. Amino acids: CASSFRQGTGNTIYF.

The CDR3 is CASSLALRTSKNTGELFF. As DNA, the CDR3 is TGTGCCAGCAGCTTGGCCTTAAGGACTAGCAAAAACACCGGGGAGCTGTTTTTT. V is TRBV7-9 and J is TRBJ2-2; TRBD2 aligns across 8 bases. This CDR3 comprises 18 residues. From germline, CDR1 is SEHNR and CDR2 FQNEAQ (reference sequence). The trim removed 3 bases at V and 2 bases at J, leaving 11 bases unmatched. Drawing the rest from reference TRBV7-9 and TRBJ2-2, the complete variable domain is DTGVSQNPRHKITKRGQNVTFRCDPISEHNRLYWYRQTLGQGPEFLTYFQNEAQLEKSRLLSDRFSAERPKGSFSTLEIQRTEQGDSAMYLCASSLALRTSKNTGELFFGEGSRLTVL.